The 23 T cell receptor beta chains given below trace back to one sample, sequenced in a study of read filtering for tumor transcriptome and immune sequencing. Molecular barcoded adaptors covering alpha/delta and beta/gamma chains were used on approximately 400 ng RNA. MiXCR, run by TCRdb on the reads, gives a single entry per CDR3 protein. Among more than 35,000 distinct CDR3 sequences listed, 12% were seen once. Specimen: a population of CD138-negative cells sorted from bone marrow. All receptors derive from a donor over 35 with multiple myeloma.

In its sample, this clonotype was seen many times. CDR3 nucleotide sequence: TGTGCCAGCAGCTGGAGGACAGACACCGGGGAGCTGTTTTTT. Amino acid sequence: CASSWRTDTGELFF. The chain carries TRBV5-5 and TRBJ2-2; D may be TRBD1 (6 bases). V was cut by 3 bases and J by 3 bases, with 9 bases left in between. The length of the CDR3 is 14 residues. The germline V gene encodes CDR1 SGHKS and CDR2 YYEKEE (reference sequence).

Note on this clonotype: This sequence may be a read error, since a much larger clone differs from it by one base. The chain recombines TRBV20-1 with TRBJ1-1; 9 bases match TRBD1. CDR1 is DFQATT, CDR2 SNEGSKA, per germline (reference sequence). This CDR3 spans 12 amino acids. The junction had 7 bases not matched to a gene; V was cut back by 4 bases and J by 10 bases. The CDR3: CSAIPRTGVAFF. DNA for the CDR3: TGCAGTGCTATCCCCAGGACAGGGGTAGCTTTCTTT.

This clonotype was recorded at least ten times. The rearrangement joins TRBV7-9 to TRBJ2-3; 7 bases line up with TRBD1. Germline V gene sequence: CDR1 SEHNR, CDR2 FQNEAQ (reference sequence). With 7 bases clipped from V and 1 base from J, the junction kept 5 bases outside the gene matches. The CDR3 has 14 amino acids. CDR3 in DNA: TGTGCCAGCACCTATACAGGGGGCACAGATACGCAGTATTTT. It codes for CASTYTGGTDTQYF. The variable domain in full, with the rest retrieved from reference TRBV7-9 and TRBJ2-3, is DTGVSQNPRHKITKRGQNVTFRCDPISEHNRLYWYRQTLGQGPEFLTYFQNEAQLEKSRLLSDRFSAERPKGSFSTLEIQRTEQGDSAMYLCASTYTGGTDTQYFGPGTRLTVL.

This clonotype was seen ten or more times. The chain links TRBV11-2 to TRBJ1-5; 8 nucleotides agree with TRBD1. V was pared by 0 bases and J by 0 bases, with 4 bases of the junction left unmatched. Germline V lookup: CDR1 SGHAT, CDR2 FQNNGV. This CDR3 has 17 amino acids. The DNA for the CDR3 is TGTGCCAGCAGCTTAGACGGGACAGGATATAGCAATCAGCCCCAGCATTTT. Translating gives CASSLDGTGYSNQPQHF. The full variable domain, its missing parts supplied by reference TRBV11-2 and TRBJ1-5, is EAGVAQSPRYKIIEKRQSVAFWCNPISGHATLYWYQQILGQGPKLLIQFQNNGVVDDSQLPKDRFSAERLKGVDSTLKIQPAKLEDSAVYLCASSLDGTGYSNQPQHFGDGTRLSIL.

This clonotype was recorded many times. The rearrangement uses TRBV7-9 and TRBJ2-1; 8 bases fit TRBD1. Germline values: CDR1 SEHNR, CDR2 FQNEAQ (reference sequence). The V and J ends lost 5 bases and 6 bases, in that order; junction bases with no gene match: 12. The length of the CDR3 is 16 residues. The CDR3 here is CASSGPGQVSVNEQFF. For the CDR3, the DNA is TGTGCCAGCAGCGGACCGGGACAGGTATCAGTCAATGAGCAGTTCTTC.

This clonotype was counted at least ten times. The chain couples TRBV7-2 to TRBJ1-2; no firm D call. V lost 2 bases, J lost 5 bases, and 18 bases lay in between. The length of the CDR3 is 16 residues. The V gene's germline CDR1 is SGHTA and CDR2 FQGNSA. CDR3 nucleotides: TGTGCCAGCAGCTTATTTGTCGACATGGCAGTGTATGGCTACACCTTC. Translating it yields CASSLFVDMAVYGYTF.

This clonotype appeared once. The CDR3 ends on some other residue instead of the conserved phenylalanine or tryptophan, so this is likely a read error. The rearrangement joins TRBV20-1 to TRBJ2-1; 10 bases agree with TRBD2. This CDR3 region has 14 residues. Germline CDR1 is DFQATT and CDR2 is SNEGSKA (reference sequence). V lost 4 bases and J lost 6; bases outside the gene matches: 6. In nucleotides, the CDR3 is TGCAGTGCTATCCCTAGCGGGGGCCCCAATGAGCAGTTCTCC. It translates to CSAIPSGGPNEQFS.

This clonotype was observed at least ten times. The chain employs TRBV5-1 and TRBJ1-4; 8 nucleotides line up with TRBD1. With V trimmed by 3 bases and J by 0 bases, 7 bases remained unmatched. The CDR3 consists of 17 residues. The V gene's germline CDR1 is SGHRS and CDR2 YFSETQ. The CDR3 DNA sequence: TGCGCCAGCAGCTGGCAGGACAGGGATGCAACTAATGAAAAACTGTTTTTT. Protein: CASSWQDRDATNEKLFF.

As concerns this clonotype: An end of the junction differs from the germline gene, which may be a read error. As DNA, the CDR3 is TGTGCCGTCAGTGGAGGGACAGATACGCAGTATTTT. It encodes CAVSGGTDTQYF. The chain couples TRBV10-3 to TRBJ2-3, with D maybe TRBD2 (6 bases). Per germline, CDR1 ENHRY and CDR2 SYGVKD. The CDR3 has 12 amino acids.

This chain links TRBV7-2 with TRBJ2-2, with D perhaps TRBD2 (6 bases). Germline V gives CDR1 SGHTA, CDR2 FQGNSA. This CDR3 spans 16 amino acids. Trimming pared 3 bases from V and 4 bases from J, leaving 15 bases between. The chain's CDR3 is CASSLRGGGVTGELFF. The CDR3 region has the DNA TGTGCCAGCAGCTTGAGGGGAGGAGGAGTCACCGGGGAGCTGTTTTTT.

This clonotype was recorded at least ten times. J is TRBJ1-1 and V is TRBV30; no reliable D call. The CDR3 covers 14 residues. V was cut by 2 bases and J by 4 bases, with 14 bases left in between. Germline CDR1 reads GTSNPN; CDR2 reads SVGIG (reference sequence). The CDR3: CAWSSERPGTEAFF. DNA for the CDR3: TGTGCCTGGAGTTCGGAACGCCCGGGCACTGAAGCTTTCTTT. The variable domain in full, with the rest retrieved from reference TRBV30 and TRBJ1-1, is SQTIHQWPATLVQPVGSPLSLECTVEGTSNPNLYWYRQAAGRGLQLLFYSVGIGQISSEVPQNLSASRPQDRQFILSSKKLLLSDSGFYLCAWSSERPGTEAFFGQGTRLTVV.

This clonotype has just a few counts. The chain links TRBV7-2 to TRBJ2-5, with D unclear. The CDR3 length is 11 residues. Germline V gene lookup returns CDR1 SGHTA and CDR2 FQGNSA. Deletions cut 11 bases from V and 2 bases from J, with 9 bases between. DNA for the CDR3: TGTGCCTCTCGCGCTCAAGAGACCCAGTACTTC. It encodes CASRAQETQYF.

This clonotype was seen ten or more times. The rearrangement joins TRBV20-1 to TRBJ2-7; no definite D call. The CDR3 is 11 amino acids. V was pared by 3 bases and J by 5 bases, with 8 bases between. CDR1 is DFQATT and CDR2 is SNEGSKA in the germline V gene (reference sequence). The CDR3 loop reads CSARRTNEQYF. For the CDR3, the DNA is TGCAGTGCTAGGAGGACGAACGAGCAGTACTTC.

This clonotype was counted many times. V usage is TRBV27 and J usage is TRBJ2-7, with 12 positions matching TRBD2. Looked up from germline, CDR1 is MNHEY and CDR2 is SMNVEV (reference sequence). V lost 8 bases to trimming and J lost 6 bases; unmatched junction nucleotides: 14. The length of the CDR3 is 16 residues. CDR3 sequence (DNA): TGTGCCAGCTCCCGCCTGGCTAGCGGGGGGGGTGGCGAGCAGTACTTC. Its protein is CASSRLASGGGGEQYF.

In nucleotides, the CDR3 is TGCAGTGCTAGCCCGGGACAGGGGGCTTACGGAAACATTCAGTACTTC. The encoded protein is CSASPGQGAYGNIQYF. This rearrangement joins TRBV20-1 to TRBJ2-4, with TRBD1 matching 12 bases. Germline values: CDR1 DFQATT, CDR2 SNEGSKA (reference sequence). Losses at the gene ends were 3 bases for V and 6 bases for J; bases not matched to a gene: 9. This CDR3 region has 16 residues.

This clonotype was seen repeatedly, ten times or more. V usage is TRBV20-1 and J usage is TRBJ1-5; D call uncertain. The V and J ends lost 6 bases and 0 bases respectively, with 21 bases between them. The V gene's germline CDR1 is DFQATT and CDR2 SNEGSKA (reference sequence). The CDR3 is made up of 17 amino acids. The CDR3 coding sequence is TGCAGTGCCCACCGCTCGTTATCCCTCTATAGCAATCAGCCCCAGCATTTT. It yields the protein CSAHRSLSLYSNQPQHF.

This clonotype was detected ten times or more. V is TRBV28 and J is TRBJ2-3; possible D gene TRBD2, 5 bases. The CDR3 contains 14 residues. The V end lost 8 bases, the J end lost 6 bases, and 18 bases lay between the germline ends. The germline V gene encodes CDR1 MDHEN and CDR2 SYDVKM. CDR3 region: CASDRGLAGDTQYF. CDR3 DNA sequence: TGTGCCAGCGACCGAGGTCTAGCAGGTGATACGCAGTATTTT.

This clonotype was observed at least ten times. J is TRBJ2-2 and V is TRBV3-1; no clear D gene. The V gene's germline CDR1 is LGHDT and CDR2 YNNKEL (reference sequence). Trimming left V 3 bases short and J 5 bases short, with 7 bases between. The CDR3 has 13 amino acids. CDR3 sequence reads: CASSQGITGELFF. The CDR3 DNA is TGTGCCAGCAGCCAGGGAATTACCGGGGAGCTGTTTTTT. Filled out from reference TRBV3-1 and TRBJ2-2, the complete variable domain reads DTAVSQTPKYLVTQMGNDKSIKCEQNLGHDTMYWYKQDSKKFLKIMFSYNNKELIINETVPNRFSPKSPDKAHLNLHINSLELGDSAVYFCASSQGITGELFFGEGSRLTVL.

This clonotype was counted many times. This chain uses TRBV6-2 or TRBV6-3 with TRBJ2-3, with D uncertain. V was pared by 1 base and J by 4 bases, with 3 bases between. CDR1 and CDR2 from the germline V gene are MNHEY and SVGEGT. This CDR3 comprises 12 residues. The CDR3 bases are TGTGCCAGCAGTTACTGGGCAGATACGCAGTATTTT. As protein: CASSYWADTQYF.

This clonotype was recorded many times. This chain connects TRBV19 to TRBJ1-2; D is unclear. The CDR3 is 17 amino acids. Trimming took off 4 bases at V and 2 bases at J, with 20 bases between the two ends. Germline V gene data show CDR1 as LNHDA and CDR2 as SQIVND (reference sequence). The CDR3 protein is CASSKEHTRTGNYGYTF. CDR3 nucleotides: TGTGCCAGTAGTAAGGAGCATACACGGACGGGAAACTATGGCTACACCTTC.

This clonotype has ten or more counts. The rearrangement joins TRBV20-1 to TRBJ2-4; no reliable D call. With 3 bases removed from V and 0 bases from J, the gap between germline ends came to 12 bases. The CDR3 is made up of 15 amino acids. Germline V gene data show CDR1 as DFQATT and CDR2 as SNEGSKA (reference sequence). Here the CDR3 DNA reads TGCAGTGCTAGTTCTGGATACCTAGCCAAAAACATTCAGTACTTC. Its protein product is CSASSGYLAKNIQYF.

The rearrangement uses TRBV29-1 and TRBJ2-1; 13 bases are shared with TRBD2. The CDR3 consists of 14 residues. The V segment lost 6 bases and the J segment 6 bases; nucleotides outside the gene matches: 5. Germline CDR1 reads SQVTM; CDR2 reads ANQGSEA. This CDR3 reads CSVETSGRGNEQFF. The CDR3 DNA reads as TGCAGCGTAGAAACTAGCGGGAGGGGCAATGAGCAGTTCTTC.

This clonotype was picked up a small number of times. A clone one base away is much larger, so this may be a read error. The chain combines TRBV5-1 with TRBJ2-7; either TRBD1 or TRBD2 may supply D (5 bases each). Per the germline V gene, CDR1 is SGHRS and CDR2 is YFSETQ. This CDR3 contains 14 residues. The CDR3 sequence: CASSLGDASYEQHF. As DNA, the CDR3 is TGCGCCAGCAGCTTGGGGGACGCATCCTACGAGCAGCACTTC.